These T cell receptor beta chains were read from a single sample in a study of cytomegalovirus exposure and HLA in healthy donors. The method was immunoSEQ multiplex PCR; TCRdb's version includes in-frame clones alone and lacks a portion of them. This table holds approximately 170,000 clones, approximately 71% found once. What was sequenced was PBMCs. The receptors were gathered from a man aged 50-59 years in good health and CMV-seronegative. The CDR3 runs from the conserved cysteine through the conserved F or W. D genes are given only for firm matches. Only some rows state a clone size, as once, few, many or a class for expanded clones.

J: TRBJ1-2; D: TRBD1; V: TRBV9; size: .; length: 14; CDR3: CASSVSGTGVGYTF
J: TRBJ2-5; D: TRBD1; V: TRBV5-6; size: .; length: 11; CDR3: CASDRGGTQYF
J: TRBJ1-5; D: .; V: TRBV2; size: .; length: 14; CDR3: CASMGGPSNQPQHF
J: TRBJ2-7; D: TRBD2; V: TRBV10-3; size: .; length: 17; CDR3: CAIRGGDGLTGGYEQYF
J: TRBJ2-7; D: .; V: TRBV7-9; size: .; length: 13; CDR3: CASSFRGDYEQYF
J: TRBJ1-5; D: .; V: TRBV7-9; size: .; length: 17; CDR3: CASSLVKGKIWDQPQHF
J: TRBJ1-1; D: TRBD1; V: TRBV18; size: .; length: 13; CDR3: CASSPETGGIAFF
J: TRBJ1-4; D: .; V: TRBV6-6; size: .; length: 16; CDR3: CASSYGGAGRNEKLFF
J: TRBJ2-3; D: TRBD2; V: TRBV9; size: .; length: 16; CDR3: CASSVRAGGSTDTQYF
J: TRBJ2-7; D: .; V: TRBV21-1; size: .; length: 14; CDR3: CASNLRGGVYEQYF
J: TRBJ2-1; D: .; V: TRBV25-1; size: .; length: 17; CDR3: CASSESQGWSSYNEQFF
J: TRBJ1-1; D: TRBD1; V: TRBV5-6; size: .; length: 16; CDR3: CASTLGGGSMNTEAFF
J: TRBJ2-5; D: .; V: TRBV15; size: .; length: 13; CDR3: CATSRDPEETQYF
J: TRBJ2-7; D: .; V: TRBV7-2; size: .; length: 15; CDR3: CASSIGTSTSYEQYF
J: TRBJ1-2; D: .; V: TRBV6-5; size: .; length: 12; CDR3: CASSATGHGYTF
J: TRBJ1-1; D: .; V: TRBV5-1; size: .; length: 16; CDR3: CASSLTQGNRDTEAFF
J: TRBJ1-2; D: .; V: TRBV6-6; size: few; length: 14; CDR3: CASSRDRQVYGYTF
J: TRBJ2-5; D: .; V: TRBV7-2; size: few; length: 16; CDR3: CASSLVGTPTGETQYF